This entry lists 17 T cell receptor beta chains sequenced from one sample in a study of identical twins. Each CDR3 protein is one row after TCRdb ran MiXCR on the 5' RACE reads. Among 1.5 million to 2 million distinct CDR3 sequences listed, more than 30% were seen once. Input material: cord blood. These receptors came from a newborn girl in good health.

The chain uses TRBV7-2 and TRBJ2-1; 12 bases line up with TRBD2. Germline V lookup: CDR1 SGHTA, CDR2 FQGNSA. V shed 2 bases and J 15 bases; nucleotides not matched to a gene: 8. The CDR3 consists of 14 residues. CDR3: CASSLSLAGGPGFF. As DNA, the CDR3 is TGTGCCAGCAGCTTAAGTCTAGCGGGAGGGCCAGGGTTCTTC.

The genes are TRBV2 and TRBJ2-1; unclear D gene. Germline lookup yields CDR1 SNHLY and CDR2 FYNNEI. Deletions cut 6 bases from V and 6 bases from J, with 12 bases between. This CDR3 is built from 13 residues. The CDR3 here is CASRTVPGNEQFF. The CDR3, as DNA: TGTGCCAGCAGGACGGTCCCCGGCAATGAGCAGTTCTTC.

The sample holds a few counts of this clonotype. This chain uses TRBV4-2 with TRBJ2-1, with 8 bases fitting TRBD2. Per the germline V gene, CDR1 is LGHNA and CDR2 is YNFKEQ. Unmatched junction bases numbered 11, after V lost 4 bases and J lost 6 bases. This CDR3 is built from 16 residues. The CDR3 DNA follows: TGTGCCAGCAGCCCCGCTCCGGGACTAGGTCTCAATGAGCAGTTCTTC. Protein sequence: CASSPAPGLGLNEQFF.

The genes are TRBV10-3 and TRBJ1-4, with a tentative D call TRBD1 (6 bases). Trimming shortened V by 6 bases and J by 5 bases, and 13 bases separated the two germline ends. Germline V gene sequence: CDR1 ENHRY, CDR2 SYGVKD. The CDR3 spans 14 residues. CDR3 coding DNA: TGTGCCATCAGCCCGGGGGGGGCGAATGAAAAACTGTTTTTT. The encoded protein is CAISPGGANEKLFF.

This clonotype was seen only a few times. The rearrangement joins TRBV7-2 to TRBJ2-3, with D unresolved. Trimming removed 5 bases at V and 2 bases at J, with 14 bases between. The CDR3 runs 15 residues. The germline V gene encodes CDR1 SGHTA and CDR2 FQGNSA. The CDR3 here is CASSPSYYNTDTQYF. CDR3 nucleotides: TGTGCCAGCAGCCCCTCGTACTACAACACAGATACGCAGTATTTT.

The chain couples TRBV6-5 to TRBJ2-2, with TRBD1 identical over 8 bases. The CDR3 consists of 15 residues. Germline-derived CDR1 and CDR2 are MNHEY and SVGAGI. The V and J ends lost 8 bases and 0 bases, in that order; junction bases with no gene match: 5. CDR3: CASPGGEANTGELFF. CDR3 sequence (DNA): TGTGCCAGCCCAGGGGGCGAGGCGAACACCGGGGAGCTGTTTTTT.

There are many counts of this clonotype. The chain combines TRBV20-1 with TRBJ2-1, with D unresolved. Trimming removed 1 base from V and 0 bases from J, with 25 bases in between. Germline loops: CDR1 DFQATT, CDR2 SNEGSKA (reference sequence). The CDR3 has 20 residues. The CDR3 region is CSARGRHNFGRVSSYNEQFF. CDR3 coding DNA: TGCAGTGCTAGAGGAAGACACAACTTCGGACGGGTAAGCTCCTACAATGAGCAGTTCTTC.

This clonotype has more than one count but fewer than ten. The rearrangement uses TRBV14 and TRBJ1-2, with D unresolved. Trimming removed 0 bases at V and 3 bases at J, with 8 bases between. The CDR3 has 14 amino acids. From germline, CDR1 is SGHDN and CDR2 FVKESK. The CDR3 DNA follows: TGTGCCAGCAGCCAAGATCCGGGAGACTATGGCTACACCTTC. It is translated as CASSQDPGDYGYTF.

The table lists this clonotype with a few counts. The chain combines TRBV14 with TRBJ1-2; 8 bases line up with TRBD1. J lost 7 bases, V lost 3 bases, and 4 bases had no gene match. Germline values: CDR1 SGHDN, CDR2 FVKESK. CDR3 length: 13 amino acids. Here the CDR3 DNA reads TGTGCCAGCAGCCACCTACAGGGGGGTGGCTACACCTTC. It codes for CASSHLQGGGYTF.

This clonotype was picked up a small number of times. V is TRBV20-1 and J is TRBJ2-1; 8 bases match TRBD2. J gave up 0 bases and V 6 bases, and 4 bases lay outside the gene matches. Germline V gene sequence: CDR1 DFQATT, CDR2 SNEGSKA (reference sequence). The CDR3 is 14 residues long. The DNA for the CDR3 is TGCAGTGCAGCCCGGGGGGGCTCCTACAATGAGCAGTTCTTC. This gives the protein CSAARGGSYNEQFF.

This clonotype has just a few counts. The chain recombines TRBV7-9 with TRBJ1-5; TRBD1 agrees at 9 bases. Losses at the gene ends were 7 bases for V and 6 bases for J; bases not matched to a gene: 4. There are 13 residues in the CDR3. Germline-derived CDR1 and CDR2 are SEHNR and FQNEAQ (reference sequence). The chain's CDR3 is CASKQGAGQPQHF. CDR3 bases: TGTGCCAGCAAACAGGGGGCCGGTCAGCCCCAGCATTTT.

This clonotype was seen only a few times. The chain links TRBV7-2 to TRBJ2-7, with 11 bases identical to TRBD2. Germline loops: CDR1 SGHTA, CDR2 FQGNSA. After removal of 1 base from V and 3 bases from J, the junction contained 5 bases not matched to a gene. This CDR3 comprises 16 residues. DNA of the CDR3: TGTGCCAGCAGCTTAGTAGCGGGAGGGCCTAACTACGAGCAGTACTTC. Its translation is CASSLVAGGPNYEQYF.

In its sample, this clonotype was seen a few times. This chain uses TRBV29-1 with TRBJ2-7; D is possibly TRBD1 (5 bases). Germline CDR1 reads SQVTM; CDR2 reads ANQGSEA. Trimming removed 4 bases at V and 3 bases at J, with 10 bases between. The CDR3 is 12 amino acids. The CDR3 coding sequence is TGCAGCGTTGTGTACAGGAACTACGAGCAGTACTTC. As protein: CSVVYRNYEQYF.

J is TRBJ1-1 and V is TRBV6-1; tentative D call: TRBD1 (5 bases). Germline CDR1 and CDR2: MNHNS and SASEGT. The V end was cut by 5 bases, the J end by 0 bases, with 13 bases between. The CDR3 totals 15 residues. Here the CDR3 reads CASSRADRMNTEAFF. The DNA of the CDR3 is TGTGCCAGCAGTCGAGCCGACAGAATGAACACTGAAGCTTTCTTT.

V is TRBV28 and J is TRBJ1-6; no definite D call. This CDR3 has 16 residues. Trimming cost V 6 bases and J 0 bases, with 12 bases left between them. From germline, CDR1 is MDHEN and CDR2 SYDVKM. The CDR3 region has the DNA TGTGCCAGCAGCTCGTTTGGCAGCTCCTATAATTCACCCCTCCACTTT. Translated, it gives CASSSFGSSYNSPLHF.

This clonotype was counted between two and nine times. The chain combines TRBV28 with TRBJ2-3; D may be TRBD1 (5 bases). Germline V gene data show CDR1 as MDHEN and CDR2 as SYDVKM. This CDR3 contains 16 residues. Deletions cut 7 bases from V and 4 bases from J, with 21 bases between. The DNA for the CDR3 is TGTGCCAGCAACATCCGATCACAGGAGACTTCAGATACGCAGTATTTT. Residues: CASNIRSQETSDTQYF.

A few counts support this clonotype. The gene calls are TRBV9 and TRBJ1-2, with 7 bases that match TRBD1. CDR1 and CDR2 (germline): SGDLS, YYNGEE. V lost 4 bases to trimming and J lost 4 bases; unmatched junction nucleotides: 7. The CDR3 consists of 14 residues. DNA of the CDR3: TGTGCCAGCAGCCGGGACAGCCCACCCTATGGCTACACCTTC. Protein: CASSRDSPPYGYTF.